The clone carrying this TCR beta chain showed up just once. Its specificity is not known. This sample is part of a study of T-cell memory formation after mild COVID-19. Overall study findings and caveats: Clones contracting over day 15 to 85 were CD4/CD8 balanced, with later expanders leaning CD4+.

5'RACE with constant-segment primers built TCRalpha and TCRbeta cDNA libraries with UMIs. MiXCR, applied by TCRdb to the 5' RACE reads, yields one record per CDR3 protein. The sample has 450,000 to 700,000 distinct CDR3 sequences; approximately 19% are singletons. Germline loops: CDR1 MNHNS, CDR2 SASEGT. The CDR3 contains 18 residues. Losses at the gene ends were 7 bases for V and 4 bases for J; bases not matched to a gene: 14. The rearrangement links TRBV6-1 to TRBJ2-1, with 12 bases identical to TRBD1. The sequence came from an adult woman who had mild COVID-19 (a few samples of this study predate the infection). Cell type and time point are not known. Sample: PBMCs or a T cell subset sorted from them (not recorded which). Here the CDR3 DNA reads TGTGCCAGCACGGGACAGGGGGCGGCGGGGGTCGCTTACAATGAGCAGTTCTTC. This gives the protein CASTGQGAAGVAYNEQFF.